Below, one T cell receptor (beta chain) is given with its context. In the original processing: Quantification of nucleated cells was approximated via reference gene primer amplification. Method: immunoSEQ multiplex PCR; TCRdb's copy keeps in-frame clones and lacks some. For V, J and clone size, that table is used; D and trimming come from the DNA. The table records approximately 44,000 clones, approximately 82% of them present only once. These data come from a study of blood T cell repertoires in COVID-19. At the level of the study: From the United States, Italy and Spain came samples of acute and convalescent COVID-19.

Deletions cut 5 bases from V and 14 bases from J, with 16 bases between. This CDR3 has 13 amino acids. Germline V gives CDR1 SEHNR, CDR2 FQNEAQ (reference sequence). The chain employs TRBV7-9 and TRBJ1-6; possibly TRBD1 for D (6 bases). The sample consisted of peripheral blood. The receptor comes from a human donor in a cohort sampled during active COVID-19. The CDR3 loop is CASSLTGPESLHF. The CDR3 nucleotides read TGTGCCAGCAGCCTCACAGGGCCTGAGTCCCTCCACTTT.